This note documents a single T cell receptor beta chain sequence. This record comes from a study of cytomegalovirus exposure and HLA in healthy donors. Study in general: An analysis done earlier identified approximately 120 million unique TCR beta sequences from approximately 180 million T cells.

CDR3 length equals 13 residues. From germline, CDR1 is SGHAT and CDR2 FQNNGV. With 1 base clipped from V and 6 bases from J, the junction kept 3 bases outside the gene matches. The PCR had 60 Vbeta and 13 Jbeta primers. The data were produced by immunoSEQ multiplex PCR, yet TCRdb's version contains in-frame clones alone and is incomplete. Among some 42,000 clones listed, roughly half were seen once. At collection, donors were nominally healthy, but unrecorded immune exposures were probable. The sequence was collected from a human donor in good health. This chain connects TRBV11-2 to TRBJ2-7; TRBD1 agrees at 7 bases. The sequencing sample was made of PBMCs. DNA of the CDR3: TGTGCCAGCAGCTTAGGACAGGGTGGCGAGCAGTACTTC. Translating gives CASSLGQGGEQYF.